This T cell receptor beta chain was identified in a study of neurological immune-mediated disorders. Findings and limits, study-wide: Multiple sclerosis was found to have the least TCR clonal expansion, below healthy controls, and HTLV-1-associated myelopathy the most.

Unsorted libraries were prepared from 2 million PBMCs held at -80 C. The sample holds many counts of this clonotype. Its antigen is unknown. cDNA synthesis was performed by 5'RACE with 10-nucleotide random UMIs. TCRdb re-analysed the 5' RACE reads in MiXCR, keeping a single row per CDR3 protein. The sample records about 28,000 distinct CDR3 sequences, around 10% being singletons. The V and J ends lost 4 bases and 7 bases respectively, with 19 bases between them. This CDR3 region has 15 residues. From germline, CDR1 is MNHEY and CDR2 SMNVEV (reference sequence). The genes are TRBV27 and TRBJ1-2, with no clear D. The sequencing sample was made of PBMCs. This TCR was recovered from a woman aged 60 to 75 in good health. CDR3 DNA sequence: TGTGCCAGCAGTTCCCTCGGGGAGGGATGGAGTGGCTACACCTTC. Its translation: CASSSLGEGWSGYTF.